The source of this TCR beta chain is a study of T cells in narcolepsy. Looking at the study overall: Healthy controls were enrolled alongside patients with narcolepsy type 1 or type 2. Whole-study results and caveats: Autoreactive clonotypes reportedly recurred in blood of same and different patients, not controls. Same-patient CSF and blood CD4+ T cell clonotypes included HCRT-specific and TRIB2-specific autoreactive ones. No autoreactive T cell clone sequences appeared in some memory CD4+ repertoires.

V was trimmed by 6 bases and J by 5 bases, leaving 14 bases between them. The V gene's germline CDR1 is MNHEY and CDR2 SVGAGI. This CDR3 contains 14 residues. As for this clone: The antigen is undetermined.

This table comes from immunoSEQ multiplex PCR, and its TCRdb copy is limited to in-frame clones, with some not included. The top ten clones hold under 1.3% of a sample with about 21,000 clones, 90% to 95% of them seen once. The sequence was obtained from a human donor with narcolepsy. What was sequenced was CD45RA- memory CD4+ T cells from PBMCs. The chain carries TRBV6-5 and TRBJ1-5; TRBD1 is a possible D gene (6 bases). The CDR3 DNA reads as TGTGCCAGCAGCCGGGAAGGGGGGGATCAGCCCCAGCATTTT. Its translation is CASSREGGDQPQHF.